The 2 T cell receptor beta chains below were found in one sample sequenced in a study of cytomegalovirus exposure and HLA in healthy donors. The study ran its PCR with 60 Vbeta and 13 Jbeta primers. The data were produced by immunoSEQ multiplex PCR, yet TCRdb's version contains in-frame clones alone and is incomplete. Of some 170,000 clones detected, less than 80% appear once; the ten largest clones hold about 4.5%. Sequencing input: PBMCs. These receptors all stem from a middle-aged man in good health and CMV-seronegative.

J is TRBJ2-3 and V is TRBV2; D unresolved. The CDR3 sequence is 14 residues long. V lost 5 bases and J 3 bases, leaving 12 bases between the germline ends. Germline CDR1 SNHLY, CDR2 FYNNEI. The CDR3 loop is CASSIRLETDTQYF. CDR3 DNA sequence: TGTGCCAGCAGTATCAGGTTAGAGACAGATACGCAGTATTTT. Full variable domain (outside the CDR3, taken from reference TRBV2 and TRBJ2-3): EPEVTQTPSHQVTQMGQEVILRCVPISNHLYFYWYRQILGQKVEFLVSFYNNEISEKSEIFDDQFSVERPDGSNFTLKIRSTKLEDSAMYFCASSIRLETDTQYFGPGTRLTVL.

Only one count was recorded for this clone. V and J are TRBV6-4 and TRBJ2-2; TRBD1 matches 7 bases. Germline-derived CDR1 and CDR2 are MRHNA and SNTAGT. The CDR3 spans 16 residues. J gave up 4 bases and V 6 bases, and 11 bases lay outside the gene matches. CDR3 region: CASSMTGTASTGELFF. The DNA of the CDR3 is TGTGCCAGCAGCATGACAGGGACGGCGAGCACCGGGGAGCTGTTTTTT.